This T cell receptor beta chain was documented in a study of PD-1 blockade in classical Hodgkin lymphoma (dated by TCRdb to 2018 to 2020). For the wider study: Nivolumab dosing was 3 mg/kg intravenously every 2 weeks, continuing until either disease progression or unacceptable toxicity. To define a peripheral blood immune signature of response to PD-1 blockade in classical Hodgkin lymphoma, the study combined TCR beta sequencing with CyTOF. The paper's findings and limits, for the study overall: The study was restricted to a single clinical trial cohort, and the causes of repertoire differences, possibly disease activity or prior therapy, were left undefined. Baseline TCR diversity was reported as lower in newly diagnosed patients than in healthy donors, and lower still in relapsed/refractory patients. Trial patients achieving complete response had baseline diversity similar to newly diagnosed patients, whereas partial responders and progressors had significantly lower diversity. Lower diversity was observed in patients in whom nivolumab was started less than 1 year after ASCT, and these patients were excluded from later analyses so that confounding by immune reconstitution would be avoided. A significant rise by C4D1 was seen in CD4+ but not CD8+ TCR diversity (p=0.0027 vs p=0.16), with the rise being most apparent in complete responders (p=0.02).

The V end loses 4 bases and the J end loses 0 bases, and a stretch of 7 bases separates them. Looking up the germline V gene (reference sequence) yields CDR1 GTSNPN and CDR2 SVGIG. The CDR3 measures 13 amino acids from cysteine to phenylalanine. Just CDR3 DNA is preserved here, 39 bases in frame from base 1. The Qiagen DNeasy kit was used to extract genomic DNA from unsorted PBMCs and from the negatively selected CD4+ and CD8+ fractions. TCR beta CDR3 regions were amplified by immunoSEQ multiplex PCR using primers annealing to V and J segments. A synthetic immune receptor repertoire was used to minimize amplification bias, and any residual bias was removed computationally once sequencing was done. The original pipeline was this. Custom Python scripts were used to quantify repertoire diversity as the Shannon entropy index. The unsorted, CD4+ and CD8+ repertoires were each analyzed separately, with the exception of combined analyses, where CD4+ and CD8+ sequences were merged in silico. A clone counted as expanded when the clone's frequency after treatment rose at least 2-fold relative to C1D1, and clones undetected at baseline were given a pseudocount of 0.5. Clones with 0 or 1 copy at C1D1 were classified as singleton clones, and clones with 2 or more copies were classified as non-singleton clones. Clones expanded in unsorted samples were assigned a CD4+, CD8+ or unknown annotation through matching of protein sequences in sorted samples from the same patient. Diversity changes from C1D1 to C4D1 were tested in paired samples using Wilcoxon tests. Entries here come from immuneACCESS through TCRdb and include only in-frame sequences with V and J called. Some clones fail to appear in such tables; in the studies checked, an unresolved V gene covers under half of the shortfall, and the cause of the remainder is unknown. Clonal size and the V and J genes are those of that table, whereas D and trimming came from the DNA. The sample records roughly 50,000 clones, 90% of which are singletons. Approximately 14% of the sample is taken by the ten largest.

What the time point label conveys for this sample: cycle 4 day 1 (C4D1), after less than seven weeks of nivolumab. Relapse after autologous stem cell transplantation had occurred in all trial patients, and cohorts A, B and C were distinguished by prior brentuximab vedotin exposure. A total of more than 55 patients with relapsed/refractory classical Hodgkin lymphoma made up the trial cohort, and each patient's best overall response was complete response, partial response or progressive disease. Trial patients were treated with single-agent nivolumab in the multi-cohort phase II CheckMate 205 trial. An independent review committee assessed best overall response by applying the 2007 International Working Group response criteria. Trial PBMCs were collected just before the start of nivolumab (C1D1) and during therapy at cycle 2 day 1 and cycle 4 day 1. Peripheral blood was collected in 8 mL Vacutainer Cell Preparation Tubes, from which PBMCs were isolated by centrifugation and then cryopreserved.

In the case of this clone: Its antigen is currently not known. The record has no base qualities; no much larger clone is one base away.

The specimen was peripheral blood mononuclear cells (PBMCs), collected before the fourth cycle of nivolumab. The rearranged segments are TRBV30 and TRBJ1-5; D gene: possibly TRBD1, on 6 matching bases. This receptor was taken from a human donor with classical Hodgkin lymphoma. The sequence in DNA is TGTGCCTGGACACAGGGTAGCAATCAGCCCCAGCATTTT. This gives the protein CAWTQGSNQPQHF.